This T cell receptor (beta chain) was observed in a study of cytomegalovirus exposure and HLA in healthy donors. Looking at the study overall: Of several hundred genotyped donors, 81% grouped in the Caucasian-associated ancestry cluster.

All donors participated as healthy donors of bone marrow. This CDR3 region has 12 residues. The V and J ends lost 6 bases and 7 bases respectively, with 10 bases between them. Germline CDR1 is SNHLY and CDR2 is FYNNEI. A word on this clone: Its specificity is not known.

Study-wide results and caveats: One later analysis reportedly identified an Asian-associated ancestry cluster that showed fewer N-insertions than the approximately 700-donor mean. A previous analysis found most TCR beta V segments productive roughly 87% or roughly 30% of the time.

Researchers ran the PCR with 60 Vbeta and 13 Jbeta primers. Some clones are missing from TCRdb's copy, which holds only in-frame ones; the method was immunoSEQ multiplex PCR. Of roughly 150,000 clones in the sample, roughly 85% are singletons; the top ten hold about 2.3%. Specimen: PBMCs. The rearrangement links TRBV2 to TRBJ1-5; D uncertain. This TCR derives from a woman younger than 35 in good health and CMV-seronegative. CDR3 DNA: TGTGCCAGCAGCGACACCAACCAGCCCCAGCATTTT. Its protein product is CASSDTNQPQHF.